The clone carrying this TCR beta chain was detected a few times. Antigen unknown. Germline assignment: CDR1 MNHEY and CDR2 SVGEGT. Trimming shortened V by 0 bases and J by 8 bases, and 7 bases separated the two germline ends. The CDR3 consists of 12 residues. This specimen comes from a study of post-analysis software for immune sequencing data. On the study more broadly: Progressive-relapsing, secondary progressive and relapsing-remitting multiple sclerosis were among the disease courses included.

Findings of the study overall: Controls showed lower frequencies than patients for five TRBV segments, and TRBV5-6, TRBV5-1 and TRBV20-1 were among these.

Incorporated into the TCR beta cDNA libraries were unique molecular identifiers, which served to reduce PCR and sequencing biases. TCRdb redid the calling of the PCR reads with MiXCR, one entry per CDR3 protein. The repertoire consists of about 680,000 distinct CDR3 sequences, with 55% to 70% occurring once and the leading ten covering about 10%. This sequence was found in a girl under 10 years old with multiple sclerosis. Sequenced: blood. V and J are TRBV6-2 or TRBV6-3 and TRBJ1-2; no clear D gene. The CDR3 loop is CASSYSEAGYTF. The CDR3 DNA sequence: TGTGCCAGCAGTTACTCCGAGGCCGGCTACACCTTC.